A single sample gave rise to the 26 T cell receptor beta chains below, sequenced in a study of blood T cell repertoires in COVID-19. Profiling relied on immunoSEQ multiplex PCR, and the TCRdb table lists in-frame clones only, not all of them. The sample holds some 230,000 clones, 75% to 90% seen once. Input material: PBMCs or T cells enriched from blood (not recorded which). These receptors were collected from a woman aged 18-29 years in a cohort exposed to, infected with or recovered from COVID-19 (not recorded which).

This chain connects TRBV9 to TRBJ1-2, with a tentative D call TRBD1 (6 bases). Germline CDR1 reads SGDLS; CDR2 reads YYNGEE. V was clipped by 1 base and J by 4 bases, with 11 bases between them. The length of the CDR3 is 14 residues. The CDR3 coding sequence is TGTGCCAGCAGCGTATCAGGGGTTGGCTATGGCTACACCTTC. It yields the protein CASSVSGVGYGYTF.

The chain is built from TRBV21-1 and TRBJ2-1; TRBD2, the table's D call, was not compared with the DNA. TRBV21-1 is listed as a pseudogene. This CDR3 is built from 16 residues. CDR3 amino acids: CASSNYWAGGYNEQFF. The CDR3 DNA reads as TGTGCCAGCAGCAACTATTGGGCGGGGGGTTACAATGAGCAGTTCTTC.

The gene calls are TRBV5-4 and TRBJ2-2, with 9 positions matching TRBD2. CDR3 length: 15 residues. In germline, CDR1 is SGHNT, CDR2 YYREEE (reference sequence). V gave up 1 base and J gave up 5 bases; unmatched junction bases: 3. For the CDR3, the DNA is TGTGCCAGCAGCTTGATGGCGGGGGGGACCGGGGAGCTGTTTTTT. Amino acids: CASSLMAGGTGELFF.

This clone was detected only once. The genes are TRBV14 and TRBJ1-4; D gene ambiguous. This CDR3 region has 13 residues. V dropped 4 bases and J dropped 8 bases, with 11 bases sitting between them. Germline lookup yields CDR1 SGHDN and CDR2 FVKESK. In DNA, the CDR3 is TGTGCCAGCAGCCCCCGGATCGGGGAAAAACTGTTTTTT. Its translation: CASSPRIGEKLFF.

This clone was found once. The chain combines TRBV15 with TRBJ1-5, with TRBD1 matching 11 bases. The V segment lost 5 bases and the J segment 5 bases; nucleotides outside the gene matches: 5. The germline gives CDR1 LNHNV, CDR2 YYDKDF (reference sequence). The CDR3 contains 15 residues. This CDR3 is CATSARTGGYQPQHF. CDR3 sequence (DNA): TGTGCCACCAGCGCTAGGACAGGGGGCTATCAGCCCCAGCATTTT. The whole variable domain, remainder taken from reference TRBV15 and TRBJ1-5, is DAMVIQNPRYQVTQFGKPVTLSCSQTLNHNVMYWYQQKSSQAPKLLFHYYDKDFNNEADTPDNFQSRRPNTSFCFLDIRSPGLGDTAMYLCATSARTGGYQPQHFGDGTRLSIL.

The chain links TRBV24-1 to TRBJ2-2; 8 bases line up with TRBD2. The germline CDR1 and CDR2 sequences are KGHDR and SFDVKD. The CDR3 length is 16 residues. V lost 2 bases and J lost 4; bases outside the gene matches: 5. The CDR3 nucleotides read TGTGCCACCAGTGATTCCAGCGGGAGTATCACCGGGGAGCTGTTTTTT. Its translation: CATSDSSGSITGELFF.

The CDR3 bases are TGCGCCAGCAGCCAAGAAACAGTGCGAAACACCATATATTTT. It specifies CASSQETVRNTIYF. This chain uses TRBV4-1 with TRBJ1-3; unclear D gene. The V gene's germline CDR1 is MGHRA and CDR2 YSYEKL. The germline V and J ends were trimmed by 0 bases and 5 bases, with 8 bases remaining between them. The CDR3 loop spans 14 amino acids.

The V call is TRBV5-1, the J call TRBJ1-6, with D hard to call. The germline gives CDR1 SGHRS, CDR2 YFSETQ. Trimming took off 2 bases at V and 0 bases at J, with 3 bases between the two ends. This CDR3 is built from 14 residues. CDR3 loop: CASSFNSYNSPLHF. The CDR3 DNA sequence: TGCGCCAGCAGCTTCAACTCCTATAATTCACCCCTCCACTTT.

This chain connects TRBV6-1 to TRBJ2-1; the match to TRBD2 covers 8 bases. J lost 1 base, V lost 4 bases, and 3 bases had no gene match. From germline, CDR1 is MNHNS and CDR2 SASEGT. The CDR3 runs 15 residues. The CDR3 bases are TGTGCCAGCAGTGTAGCGGGACTTTCCTACAATGAGCAGTTCTTC. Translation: CASSVAGLSYNEQFF.

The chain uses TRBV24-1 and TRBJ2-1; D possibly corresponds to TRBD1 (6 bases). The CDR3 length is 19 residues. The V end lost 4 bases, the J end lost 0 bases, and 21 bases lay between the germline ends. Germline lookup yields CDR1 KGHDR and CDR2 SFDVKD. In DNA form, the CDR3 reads TGTGCCACCAGTGACCAACAGGGCCCCGACTTCTCCTCCTACAATGAGCAGTTCTTC. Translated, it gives CATSDQQGPDFSSYNEQFF.

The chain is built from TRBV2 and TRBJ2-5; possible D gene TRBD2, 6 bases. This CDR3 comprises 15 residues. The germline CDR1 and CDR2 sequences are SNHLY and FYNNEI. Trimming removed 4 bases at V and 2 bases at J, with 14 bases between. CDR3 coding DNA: TGTGCCAGCAGTGGGACTGGCGGGGTTCAAGAGACCCAGTACTTC. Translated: CASSGTGGVQETQYF.

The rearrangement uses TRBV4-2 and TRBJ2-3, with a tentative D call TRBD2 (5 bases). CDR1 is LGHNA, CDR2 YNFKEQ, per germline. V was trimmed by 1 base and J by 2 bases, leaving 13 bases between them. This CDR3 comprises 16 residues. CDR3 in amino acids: CASSQASGLATDTQYF. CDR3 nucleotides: TGTGCCAGCAGCCAAGCGAGCGGTTTGGCCACAGATACGCAGTATTTT.

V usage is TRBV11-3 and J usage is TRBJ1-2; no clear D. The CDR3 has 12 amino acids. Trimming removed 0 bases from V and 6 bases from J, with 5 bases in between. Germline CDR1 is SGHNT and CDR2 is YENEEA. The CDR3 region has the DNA TGTGCCAGCAGCTTAGAAGAGAATGGCTACACCTTC. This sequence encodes CASSLEENGYTF.

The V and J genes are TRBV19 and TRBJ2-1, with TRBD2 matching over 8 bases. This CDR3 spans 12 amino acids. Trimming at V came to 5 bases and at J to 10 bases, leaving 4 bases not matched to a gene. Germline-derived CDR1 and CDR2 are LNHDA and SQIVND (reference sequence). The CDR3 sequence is CASSLTSEEQFF. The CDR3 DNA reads TGTGCCAGTAGTCTGACTAGCGAGGAGCAGTTCTTC.

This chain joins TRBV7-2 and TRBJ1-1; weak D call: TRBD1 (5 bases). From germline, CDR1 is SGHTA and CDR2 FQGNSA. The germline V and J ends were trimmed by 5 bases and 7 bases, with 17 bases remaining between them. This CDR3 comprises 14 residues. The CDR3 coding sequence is TGTGCCAGCAGCCTGGCAAGGGGAAGGGGTGAAGCTTTCTTT. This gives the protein CASSLARGRGEAFF.

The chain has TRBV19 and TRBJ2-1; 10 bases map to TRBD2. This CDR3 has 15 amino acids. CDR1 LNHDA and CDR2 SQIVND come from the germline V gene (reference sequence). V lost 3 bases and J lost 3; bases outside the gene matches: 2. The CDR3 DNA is TGTGCCAGTAGTATTGGGACTAGCGACTACAATGAGCAGTTCTTC. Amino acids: CASSIGTSDYNEQFF.

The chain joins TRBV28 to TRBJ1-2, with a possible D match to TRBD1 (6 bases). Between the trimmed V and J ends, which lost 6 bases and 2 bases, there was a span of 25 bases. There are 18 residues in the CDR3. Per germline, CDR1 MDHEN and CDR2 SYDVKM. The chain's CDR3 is CASSRNILDRQLNYGYTF. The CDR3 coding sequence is TGTGCCAGCAGCCGAAACATACTAGACAGGCAACTGAACTATGGCTACACCTTC.

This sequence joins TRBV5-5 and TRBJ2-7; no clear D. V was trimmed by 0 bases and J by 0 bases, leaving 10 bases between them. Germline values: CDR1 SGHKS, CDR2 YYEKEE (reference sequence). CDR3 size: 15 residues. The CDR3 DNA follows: TGTGCCAGCAGCTTGGGAGGTCAGAGCTCCTACGAGCAGTACTTC. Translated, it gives CASSLGGQSSYEQYF. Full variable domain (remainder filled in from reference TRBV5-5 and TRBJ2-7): DAGVTQSPTHLIKTRGQQVTLRCSPISGHKSVSWYQQVLGQGPQFIFQYYEKEERGRGNFPDRFSARQFPNYSSELNVNALLLGDSALYLCASSLGGQSSYEQYFGPGTRLTVT.

The CDR3 is CASSLAAGGLGSPLHF. The CDR3 DNA sequence: TGTGCCAGCAGCTTAGCGGCAGGGGGGTTAGGTTCACCCCTCCACTTT. This chain links TRBV11-2 with TRBJ1-6; TRBD1 matches 7 bases. CDR1 is SGHAT and CDR2 is FQNNGV in the germline V gene. This CDR3 is built from 16 residues. V lost 1 base to trimming and J lost 9 bases; unmatched junction nucleotides: 9.

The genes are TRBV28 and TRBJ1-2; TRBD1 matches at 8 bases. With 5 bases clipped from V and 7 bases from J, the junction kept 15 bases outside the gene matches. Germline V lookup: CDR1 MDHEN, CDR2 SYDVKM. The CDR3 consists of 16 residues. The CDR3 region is CASSPSGAGGDFGYTF. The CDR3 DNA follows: TGTGCCAGCAGTCCTTCTGGGGCAGGGGGCGATTTTGGCTACACCTTC.

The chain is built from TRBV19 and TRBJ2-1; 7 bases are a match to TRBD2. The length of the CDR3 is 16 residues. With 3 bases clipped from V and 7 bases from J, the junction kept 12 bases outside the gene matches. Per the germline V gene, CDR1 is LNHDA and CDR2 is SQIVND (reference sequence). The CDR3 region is CASSIMRSSGENEQFF. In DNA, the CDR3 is TGTGCCAGTAGTATTATGAGGTCTAGCGGAGAGAATGAGCAGTTCTTC.

In DNA form, the CDR3 reads TGCGCCAGCAGCCAAGGGGGAAGGGGGCGCGTTTTCTTT. Residues: CASSQGGRGRVFF. This rearrangement joins TRBV4-1 to TRBJ1-1; 7 bases are a match to TRBD1. The CDR3 loop spans 13 amino acids. V lost 1 base to trimming and J lost 13 bases; unmatched junction nucleotides: 9. Looked up from germline, CDR1 is MGHRA and CDR2 is YSYEKL.

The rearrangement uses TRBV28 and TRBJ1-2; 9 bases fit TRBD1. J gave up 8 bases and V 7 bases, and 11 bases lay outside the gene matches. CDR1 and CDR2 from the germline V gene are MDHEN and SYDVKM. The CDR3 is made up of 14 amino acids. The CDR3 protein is CASTYSQGARGYTF. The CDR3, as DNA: TGTGCCAGCACCTATTCACAGGGGGCGAGGGGCTACACCTTC.

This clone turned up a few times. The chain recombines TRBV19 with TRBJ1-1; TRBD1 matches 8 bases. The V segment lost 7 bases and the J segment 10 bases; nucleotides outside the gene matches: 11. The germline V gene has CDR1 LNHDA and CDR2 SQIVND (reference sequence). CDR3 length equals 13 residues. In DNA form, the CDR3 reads TGTGCCAGTACCCGGCCCCGGACAGGGAGAGCTTTCTTT. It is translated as CASTRPRTGRAFF. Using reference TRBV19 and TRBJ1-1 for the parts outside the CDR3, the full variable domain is DGGITQSPKYLFRKEGQNVTLSCEQNLNHDAMYWYRQDPGQGLRLIYYSQIVNDFQKGDIAEGYSVSREKKESFPLTVTSAQKNPTAFYLCASTRPRTGRAFFGQGTRLTVV.

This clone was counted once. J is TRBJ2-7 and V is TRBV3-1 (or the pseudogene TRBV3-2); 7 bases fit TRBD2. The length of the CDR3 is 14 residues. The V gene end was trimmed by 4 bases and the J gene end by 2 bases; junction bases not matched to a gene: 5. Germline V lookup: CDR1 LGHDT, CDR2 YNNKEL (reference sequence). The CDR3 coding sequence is TGTGCCAGCAGCCTCACTAGCGAAACCTACGAGCAGTACTTC. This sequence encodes CASSLTSETYEQYF.

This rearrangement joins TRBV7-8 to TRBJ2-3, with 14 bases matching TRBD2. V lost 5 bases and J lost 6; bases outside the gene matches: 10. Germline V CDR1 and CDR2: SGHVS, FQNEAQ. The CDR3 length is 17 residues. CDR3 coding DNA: TGTGCCAGCAGCCTAAATACAGGACTAGCGGGAGGTGATACGCAGTATTTT. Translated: CASSLNTGLAGGDTQYF.